One sample yielded the 17 T cell receptor beta chains listed below, sequenced in a study of blood T cell repertoires in COVID-19. Profiling relied on immunoSEQ multiplex PCR, and the TCRdb table lists in-frame clones only, not all of them. Of 350,000 to 400,000 clones listed, about 89% were seen once; the top ten hold approximately 3%. Sequencing input: peripheral blood. These receptors all come from a woman aged 25 to 39 with COVID-19, enrolled during active disease.

The rearrangement uses TRBV28 and TRBJ2-1; 7 bases match TRBD2. CDR3 length equals 16 residues. Germline CDR1 is MDHEN and CDR2 is SYDVKM. V lost 6 bases to trimming and J lost 6 bases; unmatched junction nucleotides: 14. CDR3 region: CASRSDREARTNEQFF. In DNA, the CDR3 is TGTGCCAGCAGAAGTGATCGGGAGGCCCGTACCAATGAGCAGTTCTTC. Based on the CDR3 plus reference TRBV28 and TRBJ2-1, the full variable domain is DVKVTQSSRYLVKRTGEKVFLECVQDMDHENMFWYRQDPGLGLRLIYFSYDVKMKEKGDIPEGYSVSREKKERFSLILESASTNQTSMYLCASRSDREARTNEQFFGPGTRLTVL.

The V gene is TRBV6-6, the J gene TRBJ2-3; 8 bases agree with TRBD2. There are 16 residues in the CDR3. The junction had 6 bases not matched to a gene; V was cut back by 2 bases and J by 2 bases. Germline V gene data show CDR1 as MNHNY and CDR2 as SVGAGI (reference sequence). The CDR3 here is CASSYPRGGPTDTQYF. CDR3 sequence (DNA): TGTGCCAGCAGTTACCCCCGGGGGGGACCCACAGATACGCAGTATTTT.

The gene calls are TRBV28 and TRBJ1-1; weak D call: TRBD1 (6 bases). V dropped 2 bases and J dropped 11 bases, with 12 bases sitting between them. Germline V gene sequence: CDR1 MDHEN, CDR2 SYDVKM. CDR3 length equals 12 residues. The DNA of the CDR3 is TGTGCCAGCAGTTTACCGGGGCAGGGGGCTTTCTTT. Translated, it gives CASSLPGQGAFF.

The J gene is TRBJ2-1, the V gene TRBV9, with TRBD2 as a possible D gene (5 bases). Looked up from germline, CDR1 is SGDLS and CDR2 is YYNGEE. V was cut by 4 bases and J by 0 bases, with 20 bases left in between. CDR3 length: 18 amino acids. CDR3 nucleotide sequence: TGTGCCAGCAGCACGGCTCGTAGCGTCACGAGCTCCTACAATGAGCAGTTCTTC. This encodes CASSTARSVTSSYNEQFF.

The chain links TRBV2 to TRBJ2-7; 9 nucleotides align to TRBD1. The germline V gene has CDR1 SNHLY and CDR2 FYNNEI. Trimming cost V 6 bases and J 3 bases; bases outside gene matches: 3. The CDR3 runs 13 residues. CDR3 region: CASRGTGNYEQYF. The CDR3 DNA reads TGTGCCAGCAGAGGGACAGGGAACTACGAGCAGTACTTC.

The chain employs TRBV5-1 and TRBJ1-1; the D is unclear. CDR3 length equals 12 residues. Germline V CDR1 and CDR2: SGHRS, YFSETQ. The V gene lost 8 bases and the J gene lost 10 bases, with 18 bases spanning the gap. The CDR3 loop is CASQSPRGLAFF. The DNA of the CDR3 is TGCGCCAGTCAGAGTCCGCGGGGTTTAGCTTTCTTT. Together with reference TRBV5-1 and TRBJ1-1, the CDR3 gives the full variable domain: KAGVTQTPRYLIKTRGQQVTLSCSPISGHRSVSWYQQTPGQGLQFLFEYFSETQRNKGNFPGRFSGRQFSNSRSEMNVSTLELGDSALYLCASQSPRGLAFFGQGTRLTVV.

The V gene is TRBV6-1, the J gene TRBJ2-5; 8 nucleotides agree with TRBD1. Germline V gives CDR1 MNHNS, CDR2 SASEGT. The CDR3 is 13 residues long. Trimming cost V 1 base and J 5 bases; bases outside gene matches: 0. Here the CDR3 reads CASSEDRGETQYF. The CDR3 bases are TGTGCCAGCAGTGAAGACAGGGGGGAGACCCAGTACTTC.

This chain uses TRBV9 with TRBJ1-6; D gene unclear. The CDR3 is 16 amino acids. V was clipped by 3 bases and J by 2 bases, with 12 bases between them. CDR1 is SGDLS and CDR2 is YYNGEE in the germline V gene. CDR3 residues: CASSEGLNPYNSPLHF. The CDR3 DNA reads TGTGCCAGCAGCGAAGGACTAAACCCCTATAATTCACCCCTCCACTTT.

This chain joins TRBV30 and TRBJ1-1, with 7 bases lining up with TRBD1. Germline V gives CDR1 GTSNPN, CDR2 SVGIG (reference sequence). The CDR3 has 16 residues. V shed 4 bases and J 2 bases; nucleotides not matched to a gene: 13. CDR3 sequence (DNA): TGTGCCTGGAACAGACAGGGAACCCTATTTAACACTGAAGCTTTCTTT. This encodes CAWNRQGTLFNTEAFF. Full variable domain (outside the CDR3, taken from reference TRBV30 and TRBJ1-1): SQTIHQWPATLVQPVGSPLSLECTVEGTSNPNLYWYRQAAGRGLQLLFYSVGIGQISSEVPQNLSASRPQDRQFILSSKKLLLSDSGFYLCAWNRQGTLFNTEAFFGQGTRLTVV.

V is TRBV7-6 and J is TRBJ2-7; 7 bases are shared with TRBD1. Germline values: CDR1 SGHVS, CDR2 FNYEAQ. The CDR3 runs 15 residues. V gave up 4 bases and J gave up 1 base; unmatched junction bases: 7. The CDR3 loop is CASSSTGAASYEQYF. The CDR3 DNA reads TGTGCCAGCAGCTCCACAGGGGCCGCGTCCTACGAGCAGTACTTC. Variable domain in full (rest from reference TRBV7-6 and TRBJ2-7): GAGVSQSPRYKVTKRGQDVALRCDPISGHVSLYWYRQALGQGPEFLTYFNYEAQQDKSGLPNDRFSAERPEGSISTLTIQRTEQRDSAMYRCASSSTGAASYEQYFGPGTRLTVT.

The chain carries TRBV6-4 and TRBJ2-7; perhaps TRBD1 as D (6 bases). Germline CDR1 is MRHNA and CDR2 is SNTAGT. Trimming shortened V by 3 bases and J by 7 bases, and 19 bases separated the two germline ends. The CDR3 runs 15 residues. For the CDR3, the DNA is TGTGCCAGCAGTGAAAGGACAGTAGCCTTGGTTGAGCAGTACGTC. This codes for CASSERTVALVEQYV.

V gene TRBV4-2 combines with J gene TRBJ1-1; D is uncertain. This CDR3 contains 14 residues. V was cut by 1 base and J by 1 base, with 7 bases left in between. From germline, CDR1 is LGHNA and CDR2 YNFKEQ. CDR3 residues: CASSQVPENTEAFF. In DNA, the CDR3 is TGTGCCAGCAGCCAAGTGCCAGAGAACACTGAAGCTTTCTTT.

This rearrangement joins TRBV12-3 or TRBV12-4 to TRBJ1-1; D unresolved. The V end lost 5 bases, the J end lost 6 bases, and 10 bases lay between the germline ends. The CDR3 extends over 12 amino acids. The CDR3 DNA sequence: TGTGCCAGCAGTACTAGAGGACCTGAAGCTTTCTTT. The encoded protein is CASSTRGPEAFF.

The chain has TRBV18 and TRBJ2-5; TRBD1 matches at 8 bases. This CDR3 has 18 amino acids. Germline V gives CDR1 KGHSH, CDR2 LQKENI. V shed 3 bases, J shed 3 bases, and the junction held 15 bases outside the gene matches. CDR3 residues: CASSPRQGNDIPKETQYF. CDR3 DNA: TGTGCCAGCTCACCCAGACAGGGGAATGATATCCCCAAAGAGACCCAGTACTTC.

The chain couples TRBV11-2 to TRBJ1-1; no clear D. The CDR3 loop spans 13 amino acids. V lost 7 bases and J 4 bases, leaving 13 bases between the germline ends. Germline V gene data show CDR1 as SGHAT and CDR2 as FQNNGV. The CDR3 region is CASTFSSFTEAFF. The CDR3 nucleotides read TGTGCCAGCACCTTCTCCTCTTTCACTGAAGCTTTCTTT. The entire variable domain, with the rest obtained from reference TRBV11-2 and TRBJ1-1, is as follows: EAGVAQSPRYKIIEKRQSVAFWCNPISGHATLYWYQQILGQGPKLLIQFQNNGVVDDSQLPKDRFSAERLKGVDSTLKIQPAKLEDSAVYLCASTFSSFTEAFFGQGTRLTVV.

The chain carries TRBV19 and TRBJ2-2, with 7 bases that match TRBD1. Per the germline V gene, CDR1 is LNHDA and CDR2 is SQIVND (reference sequence). Losses at the gene ends were 4 bases for V and 7 bases for J; bases not matched to a gene: 9. The CDR3 totals 15 residues. CDR3 residues: CASSTRQGEVGELFF. The CDR3 DNA follows: TGTGCCAGTAGTACCCGACAGGGAGAGGTCGGGGAGCTGTTTTTT.

This chain links TRBV19 with TRBJ1-2; D may be TRBD1 (5 bases). The CDR3 extends over 16 amino acids. Germline CDR1 reads LNHDA; CDR2 reads SQIVND (reference sequence). V was cut by 0 bases and J by 5 bases, with 16 bases left in between. The CDR3 here is CASSIEVRMGGYGYTF. In DNA, the CDR3 is TGTGCCAGTAGTATAGAAGTTAGGATGGGGGGATATGGCTACACCTTC.